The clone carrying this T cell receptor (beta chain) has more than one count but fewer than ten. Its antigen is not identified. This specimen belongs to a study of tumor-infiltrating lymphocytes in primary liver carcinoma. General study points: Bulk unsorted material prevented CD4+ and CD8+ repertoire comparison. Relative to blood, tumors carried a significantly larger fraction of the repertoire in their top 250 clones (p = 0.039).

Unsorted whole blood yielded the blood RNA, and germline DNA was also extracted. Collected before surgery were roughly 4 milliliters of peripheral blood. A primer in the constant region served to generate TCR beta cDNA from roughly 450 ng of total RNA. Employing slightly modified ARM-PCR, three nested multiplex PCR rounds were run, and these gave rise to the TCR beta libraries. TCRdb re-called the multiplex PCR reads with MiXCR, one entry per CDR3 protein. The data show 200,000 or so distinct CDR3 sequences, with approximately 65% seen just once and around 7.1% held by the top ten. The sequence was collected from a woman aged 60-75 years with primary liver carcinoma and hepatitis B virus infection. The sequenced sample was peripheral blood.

This CDR3 reads CASSPPSSAYSGELFF. CDR3 nucleotides: TGTGCCAGCTCACCACCAAGTTCAGCCTACTCCGGGGAGCTGTTTTTT. The rearrangement joins TRBV18 to TRBJ2-2; D remains ambiguous. The CDR3 contains 16 residues. V was shortened by 0 bases and J by 6 bases, with 14 bases between the two germline ends. Germline CDR1 reads KGHSH; CDR2 reads LQKENI.